Listed below are T cell receptor beta chains from one sample, sequenced in a study of blood T cell repertoires in COVID-19. The assay was immunoSEQ multiplex PCR, and TCRdb's table has in-frame clones only and misses some. The profile covers roughly 200,000 clones, with 70% to 90% appearing a single time and roughly a tenth taken by the ten largest. The sequencing sample was made of peripheral blood. Receptors originate from a woman aged 50 to 60 with COVID-19, enrolled during active disease. CDR3s include the opening cysteine and the closing phenylalanine or tryptophan. The order of the fields is CDR3 DNA, CDR3 protein, V gene, J gene, D gene, clone size. D genes are given only for firm matches. Clone size, where shown, is once, few, many, or a class for clones that have expanded.

DNA: TGTGCCAGCAGTGCCACAGGGGTGGCAGATACGCAGTATTTT
CDR3: CASSATGVADTQYF
V: TRBV27
J: TRBJ2-3
D: TRBD1
size: .

DNA: TGTGCCAGCAGTCCTTACAGAATTACTAACTATGGCTACACCTTC
CDR3: CASSPYRITNYGYTF
V: TRBV6-5
J: TRBJ1-2
D: .
size: .

DNA: TGTGCCAGCAGTGAAGTTGCGGTCCCTCAGCCCCAGCATTTT
CDR3: CASSEVAVPQPQHF
V: TRBV2
J: TRBJ1-5
D: .
size: .

DNA: TGTGCCAGCAGTTTAGGGGGAGGAGGGTGGCCAGATACGCAGTATTTT
CDR3: CASSLGGGGWPDTQYF
V: TRBV28
J: TRBJ2-3
D: .
size: .

DNA: TGTGCCAGCAGTGCCCCTAACACCGGGGAGCTGTTTTTT
CDR3: CASSAPNTGELFF
V: TRBV6-4
J: TRBJ2-2
D: .
size: once

DNA: TGTGCCAGCAGCAAAGCGCAGCGGAACAGGGGATTCAATCAGCCCCAGCATTTT
CDR3: CASSKAQRNRGFNQPQHF
V: TRBV21-1
J: TRBJ1-5
D: .
size: once

DNA: TGTGCCAGCTGCTCGGGGCAAGAGACCCAGTACTTC
CDR3: CASCSGQETQYF
V: TRBV6-5
J: TRBJ2-5
D: .
size: .

DNA: TGTGCCAGCAGCCCCCGGACTGGGGATGGCTACACCTTC
CDR3: CASSPRTGDGYTF
V: TRBV7-9
J: TRBJ1-2
D: .
size: .

DNA: TGTGCCAGCAGTGAAACTAGGAGCAGGGGTCGCAATCAGCCCCAGCATTTT
CDR3: CASSETRSRGRNQPQHF
V: TRBV6-1
J: TRBJ1-5
D: .
size: .

DNA: TGTGCCAGCAGCTCTTCTAGCGGGGGGGCCTACGAGCAGTACTTC
CDR3: CASSSSSGGAYEQYF
V: TRBV11-2
J: TRBJ2-7
D: TRBD2
size: .

DNA: TGTGCCAGCAGCCTGGGACTATCCACAGATACGCAGTATTTT
CDR3: CASSLGLSTDTQYF
V: TRBV5-6
J: TRBJ2-3
D: TRBD2
size: .

DNA: TGTGCCAGTAGTATAGACAGGGGCGATAATCAGCCCCAGCATTTT
CDR3: CASSIDRGDNQPQHF
V: TRBV19
J: TRBJ1-5
D: .
size: few

DNA: TGCGCCAGCGTAGACAGTTTAGGTGGCTACACCTTC
CDR3: CASVDSLGGYTF
V: TRBV5-1
J: TRBJ1-2
D: .
size: .

DNA: TGTGCCAGCAGCTTACAAGGGGCAGGCGGCTACACCTTC
CDR3: CASSLQGAGGYTF
V: TRBV7-3
J: TRBJ1-2
D: .
size: .

DNA: TGCGCCAGCAGCTTGGGCGGCCTATCTACCGGGGAGCTGTTTTTT
CDR3: CASSLGGLSTGELFF
V: TRBV5-1
J: TRBJ2-2
D: .
size: .

DNA: TGCGCCAGCAGCTTGGGACGGTTAACAGGTTCCGGGGAGCTGTTTTTT
CDR3: CASSLGRLTGSGELFF
V: TRBV5-1
J: TRBJ2-2
D: .
size: .

DNA: TGTGCCAGCAGTGAGGAGGTGGCGAGCAATCAGCCCCAGCATTTT
CDR3: CASSEEVASNQPQHF
V: TRBV2
J: TRBJ1-5
D: .
size: .

DNA: TGTGCCAGCAGATACAGCGGGGGGAAATCTAGCACAGATACGCAGTATTTT
CDR3: CASRYSGGKSSTDTQYF
V: TRBV2
J: TRBJ2-3
D: TRBD2
size: .

DNA: TGTGCCAGCAGTTTATGGGGGGAGGGCCGTGGCTACACCTTC
CDR3: CASSLWGEGRGYTF
V: TRBV28
J: TRBJ1-2
D: .
size: .

DNA: TGTGCCAGCAGCTCAAACGACAGGAAACCCAATGAAAAACTGTTTTTT
CDR3: CASSSNDRKPNEKLFF
V: TRBV11-2
J: TRBJ1-4
D: .
size: .

DNA: TGTGCCAGTAGTGCATTGACAGGGGTTGATGGCTACACCTTC
CDR3: CASSALTGVDGYTF
V: TRBV19
J: TRBJ1-2
D: TRBD1
size: .

DNA: TGTGCCACCAGTGACCGTTACGCGAAGAACTATGGCTACACCTTC
CDR3: CATSDRYAKNYGYTF
V: TRBV24-1
J: TRBJ1-2
D: .
size: .

DNA: TGTGCCAGCAGCCCAGACAGGGGGCCTAATTCACCCCTCCACTTT
CDR3: CASSPDRGPNSPLHF
V: TRBV7-2
J: TRBJ1-6
D: TRBD1
size: .

DNA: TGTGCCAGCAGTGAGAGAAGGGGAATGTATAATTCACCCCTCCACTTT
CDR3: CASSERRGMYNSPLHF
V: TRBV6-1
J: TRBJ1-6
D: .
size: .

DNA: TGTGCCAGCAGTGATACTAGCGGGGACCGCTCAGATACGCAGTATTTT
CDR3: CASSDTSGDRSDTQYF
V: TRBV25-1
J: TRBJ2-3
D: TRBD2
size: .

DNA: TGTGCCATCAGTCCGAACAGGGAATCTGGAAACACCATATATTTT
CDR3: CAISPNRESGNTIYF
V: TRBV10-3
J: TRBJ1-3
D: .
size: .

DNA: TGTGCCAGCAGCGAGGGGGCACAGGGGTCCTATGGCTACACCTTC
CDR3: CASSEGAQGSYGYTF
V: TRBV9
J: TRBJ1-2
D: TRBD1
size: .

DNA: TGTGCCAGCAGCTCGGGGGTAATGAACACTGAAGCTTTCTTT
CDR3: CASSSGVMNTEAFF
V: TRBV7-9
J: TRBJ1-1
D: .
size: few

DNA: TGTGCCAGCGGGTCACACCAAGGGGGCAATCAGCCCCAGCATTTT
CDR3: CASGSHQGGNQPQHF
V: TRBV28
J: TRBJ1-5
D: .
size: .

DNA: TGTGCCATCAGTGAGCGAGGAGAGGGCTATGGCTACACCTTC
CDR3: CAISERGEGYGYTF
V: TRBV10-3
J: TRBJ1-2
D: .
size: few

DNA: TGTGCCAGCAGTTTCAGCTCCTTAGCGGGGTACACAGATACGCAGTATTTT
CDR3: CASSFSSLAGYTDTQYF
V: TRBV27
J: TRBJ2-3
D: TRBD2
size: .

DNA: TGTGCCAGCAGTGAAGCCCAGCAGAGGCGTGGTGGAAACACCATATATTTT
CDR3: CASSEAQQRRGGNTIYF
V: TRBV2
J: TRBJ1-3
D: .
size: many

DNA: TGCAGCGTTTGGACAGTCGAAAAACTGTTTTTT
CDR3: CSVWTVEKLFF
V: TRBV29-1
J: TRBJ1-4
D: .
size: .

DNA: TGTGCCAGCAGCGGAACACAGGGGGTACAGGGAGAGACCCAGTACTTC
CDR3: CASSGTQGVQGETQYF
V: TRBV5-4
J: TRBJ2-5
D: TRBD1
size: .

DNA: TGCGCCAGCAGCTCCCTTGGACAGGAATCTAACTATGGCTACACCTTC
CDR3: CASSSLGQESNYGYTF
V: TRBV4-1
J: TRBJ1-2
D: TRBD1
size: .

DNA: TGTGCCAGCAGTTTACGAGGGGGACCGCCCTACGAGCAGTACTTC
CDR3: CASSLRGGPPYEQYF
V: TRBV27
J: TRBJ2-7
D: .
size: .